This T cell receptor (beta chain) was observed in a study of T cell repertoires in cytomegalovirus infection. About the study: Recently identified HLA-C-restricted CMV epitopes were among the peptides used. In public TCR beta signatures, there were indications of both CMV infection and matching HLA type. The study, taken as a whole, reports: The cumulative frequency of public TCR beta families identified carriers of CMV plus the relevant HLA. HLA-C-restricted CMV clonotypes gave the most frequent clonotype in two of eight donors.

TCRdb reanalysed the reads using MiXCR and keeps one entry per CDR3 protein. The sample has under 200,000 distinct CDR3 sequences; roughly 20% are singletons. This clonotype was detected only once. Antigen unknown. Germline lookup yields CDR1 SNHLY and CDR2 FYNNEI. The CDR3 contains 14 residues. The J segment lost 8 bases and the V segment lost 6 bases, leaving 5 bases of the junction unmatched. The source was CD8+ T cells from cultured PBMCs, collected from culture after CMV antigen stimulation. The chain employs TRBV2 and TRBJ2-1; 12 nucleotides agree with TRBD2. This TCR came from a human donor in good health (CMV status not recorded). Some clones in this sample may be carry-over from other donors' samples. CDR3 amino acids: CASRQTSGGDEQFF. The CDR3 bases are TGTGCCAGCAGGCAGACTAGCGGGGGTGATGAGCAGTTCTTC.